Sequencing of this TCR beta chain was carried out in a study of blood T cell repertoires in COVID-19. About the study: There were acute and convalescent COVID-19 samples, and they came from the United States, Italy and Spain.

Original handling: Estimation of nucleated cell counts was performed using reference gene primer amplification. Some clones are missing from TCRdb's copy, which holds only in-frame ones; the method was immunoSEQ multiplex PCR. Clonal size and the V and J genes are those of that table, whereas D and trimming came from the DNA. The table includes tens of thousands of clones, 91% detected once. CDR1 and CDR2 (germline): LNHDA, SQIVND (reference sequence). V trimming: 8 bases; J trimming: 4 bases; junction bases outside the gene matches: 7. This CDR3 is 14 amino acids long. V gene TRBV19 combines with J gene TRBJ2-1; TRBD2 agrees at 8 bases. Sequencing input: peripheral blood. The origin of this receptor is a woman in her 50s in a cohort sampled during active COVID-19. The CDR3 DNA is TGTGCCAGTCGATTGACTAGCGAGTACAATGAGCAGTTCTTC. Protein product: CASRLTSEYNEQFF.